This T cell receptor beta chain was obtained from a study of T cells in Graves' hyperthyroidism and ophthalmopathy. Study-level results: The model anticipated ophthalmopathy a median about 7.1 months pre-onset. Blood samples included most of the expanded thyroid clonotypes exceeding 0.001.

This clonotype was seen at least ten times. Its antigen is still unknown. From RNA transcripts, TCR beta CDR3 regions were amplified. TCR CDR3 underwent first-round RT-PCR with the HTBI primer set. TCRdb analysed the multiplex PCR reads with MiXCR anew, one entry per CDR3 protein. The data contain over 250,000 distinct CDR3 sequences, about 15% of them singletons. The germline V gene encodes CDR1 MNHEY and CDR2 SVGEGT. V was cut by 6 bases and J by 0 bases, with 14 bases left in between. This CDR3 contains 15 residues. This sequence joins TRBV6-2 or TRBV6-3 and TRBJ1-1; D is unresolved. This TCR derives from an older woman with Graves' ophthalmopathy. Sequenced sample: blood. CDR3 sequence: CASRKNSPMNTEAFF. The CDR3 coding sequence is TGTGCCAGCAGGAAAAACAGTCCGATGAACACTGAAGCTTTCTTT.